These T cell receptor beta chains were read from a single sample in a study of control samples from healthy donors and cancer patients. Profiling relied on immunoSEQ multiplex PCR, and the TCRdb table lists in-frame clones only, not all of them. The sample consists of about 80,000 clones, roughly nine tenths of them appearing once. Sequencing was performed on blood. All receptors come from a woman aged 60 to 75 in good health. CDR3s include the opening cysteine and the closing phenylalanine or tryptophan. The D gene is left open where the match is weak.

d_call j_call cdr3_length v_call cdr3_nt cdr3_aa
NA TRBJ1-4 16 TRBV18 TGTGCCAGCTCAGAAAACGGGGCAGGGGAAGATGAAAAACTGTTTTTT CASSENGAGEDEKLFF
TRBD2 TRBJ2-3 16 TRBV4-2 TGTGCCAGCAGCCCAGCTAGCGGGGGGGCAGCAGATACGCAGTATTTT CASSPASGGAADTQYF
NA TRBJ2-1 13 TRBV12-3/TRBV12-4 TGTGCCAGCAGTTCAAGGGAAGGGGGTGAGCAGTTCTTC CASSSREGGEQFF
TRBD2 TRBJ2-2 17 TRBV9 TGTGCCAGCAGCGTCGGACTAGCGGGGTTCAACACCGGGGAGCTGTTTTTT CASSVGLAGFNTGELFF
TRBD2 TRBJ2-7 15 TRBV5-8 TGTGCCAGCACCCCGATACCGGGGGGAACCTACGAGCAGTACTTC CASTPIPGGTYEQYF
TRBD2 TRBJ2-3 16 TRBV7-8 TGTGCCAGCAGCTCCCCCCTGGGGGGGGACACAGATACGCAGTATTTT CASSSPLGGDTDTQYF
NA TRBJ2-2 14 TRBV18 TGTGCCAGCTCACCACGGCAGGACACCGGGGAGCTGTTTTTT CASSPRQDTGELFF
NA TRBJ1-2 12 TRBV6-5 TGTGCCAGCCCCGCAGGGGTGGATGGCTACACCTTC CASPAGVDGYTF
NA TRBJ1-2 14 TRBV18 TGTGCCAGCTCACCACAGTCAGCAACTTATGGCTACACCTTC CASSPQSATYGYTF
NA TRBJ1-2 12 TRBV7-9 TGTGCCAGCAGCTTAGCCGGCTATGGCTACACCTTC CASSLAGYGYTF
NA TRBJ2-7 13 TRBV2 TGTGCCAGCAGTGAAGTTGCAGGGGACGAGCAGTACTTC CASSEVAGDEQYF
NA TRBJ2-3 16 TRBV15 TGTGCCACCAGCCCGACTAAGGGGTCTGGCACAGATACGCAGTATTTT CATSPTKGSGTDTQYF
TRBD1 TRBJ1-5 15 TRBV5-1 TGCGCCAGCAGCTTGATGTCAGGGGGAAATCAGCCCCAGCATTTT CASSLMSGGNQPQHF
TRBD1 TRBJ1-2 13 TRBV5-1 TGCGCCAGCAGCTTCGGGACAGACTATGGCTACACCTTC CASSFGTDYGYTF
NA TRBJ2-7 15 TRBV6-2/TRBV6-3 TGTGCCAGCAGTTACTCCGGACCCGAACGGTACGAGCAGTACTTC CASSYSGPERYEQYF